These T cell receptor beta chains were read from a single sample in a study of blood T cell repertoires in COVID-19. The repertoire was sequenced with immunoSEQ multiplex PCR; TCRdb's copy has only in-frame clones and lacks some. Among a few hundred thousand clones listed, 85% to 90% were seen once. Source material: peripheral blood. Every receptor here comes from a woman in her 50s with acute or convalescent COVID-19. CDR3s include the opening cysteine and the closing phenylalanine or tryptophan. The order of the fields is D gene, J gene, V gene, CDR3 length, clone size, CDR3 protein, CDR3 DNA. D genes are given only for firm matches. Clone size, where shown, is once, few, many, or a class for clones that have expanded.

TRBD2 TRBJ2-7 TRBV3-1/TRBV3-2 15 . CASSQVGGGTDEQYF TGTGCCAGCAGCCAAGTCGGCGGGGGGACCGACGAGCAGTACTTC
. TRBJ1-6 TRBV6-2/TRBV6-3 17 . CASSYSIQSVSNSPLHF TGTGCCAGCAGTTACTCGATCCAAAGCGTTTCTAATTCACCCCTCCACTTT
TRBD1 TRBJ1-1 TRBV6-5 14 . CASSVTGKNTEAFF TGTGCCAGCAGCGTGACAGGGAAGAACACTGAAGCTTTCTTT
TRBD1 TRBJ1-2 TRBV7-2 14 . CASSFIQGDYGYTF TGTGCCAGCAGCTTTATACAGGGGGACTATGGCTACACCTTC
. TRBJ1-1 TRBV4-1 14 . CASRGLLKNTEAFF TGCGCCAGCAGAGGACTGCTAAAGAACACTGAAGCTTTCTTT
TRBD2 TRBJ2-7 TRBV7-2 15 . CASSLWLAGGSEQYF TGTGCCAGCAGCTTATGGCTAGCGGGAGGCAGCGAGCAGTACTTC
. TRBJ1-2 TRBV2 13 . CASSEREFYGYTF TGTGCCAGCAGTGAACGGGAATTCTATGGCTACACCTTC
. TRBJ2-5 TRBV18 14 . CASSPPPDQETQYF TGTGCCAGCTCACCACCCCCAGACCAAGAGACCCAGTACTTC
TRBD1 TRBJ1-2 TRBV27 14 once CASSWSGQGFGYTF TGTGCCAGCAGTTGGTCGGGACAGGGATTTGGCTACACCTTC
TRBD2 TRBJ2-7 TRBV5-1 15 few CASSLTSAPGYEQYF TGCGCCAGCAGCTTGACTAGCGCCCCTGGCTACGAGCAGTACTTC
TRBD2 TRBJ2-2 TRBV4-3 17 few CASSQISSGRKTGELFF TGCGCCAGCAGCCAGATCTCTAGCGGGAGAAAAACCGGGGAGCTGTTTTTT
TRBD2 TRBJ2-7 TRBV15 16 . CATSRLAGGTPYEQYF TGTGCCACCAGCAGGCTGGCGGGGGGGACCCCCTACGAGCAGTACTTC
TRBD1 TRBJ1-5 TRBV9 13 once CASSTTGDQPQHF TGTGCCAGCAGCACGACAGGGGACCAGCCCCAGCATTTT
TRBD1 TRBJ1-2 TRBV6-5 13 . CASSYSRTGGYTF TGTGCCAGCAGTTACTCCCGGACAGGTGGCTACACCTTC
TRBD2 TRBJ2-2 TRBV10-3 17 . CAISESGRLAGAGELFF TGTGCCATCAGTGAGTCAGGGAGACTAGCGGGAGCCGGGGAGCTGTTTTTT
. TRBJ1-2 TRBV24-1 13 . CATSDRSSYGYTF TGTGCCACCAGTGATCGATCGAGTTATGGCTACACCTTC
TRBD2 TRBJ2-2 TRBV18 18 . CASSPTVAGGPNTGELFF TGTGCCAGCTCACCGACTGTAGCGGGAGGGCCGAACACCGGGGAGCTGTTTTTT
TRBD1 TRBJ2-2 TRBV25-1 15 . CASRPRTGETGELFF TGTGCCAGCCGGCCTAGGACAGGGGAAACCGGGGAGCTGTTTTTT
TRBD1 TRBJ1-2 TRBV6-5 16 . CASSYANRGANYGYTF TGTGCCAGCAGTTACGCAAACAGGGGAGCCAACTATGGCTACACCTTC
TRBD1 TRBJ2-3 TRBV5-6 15 . CASSLLPDRADTQYF TGTGCCAGCAGCCTCCTCCCAGACAGGGCAGATACGCAGTATTTT
. TRBJ1-5 TRBV3-1/TRBV3-2 13 . CASSQDRFQPQHF TGTGCCAGCAGCCAAGATCGGTTTCAGCCCCAGCATTTT
. TRBJ1-1 TRBV3-1/TRBV3-2 21 few CASSQSPGWVQGRRGYTEAFF TGTGCCAGCAGCCAAAGCCCGGGTTGGGTCCAGGGGAGAAGGGGCTACACTGAAGCTTTCTTT